This T cell receptor beta chain originates from a study of PD-1 blockade in classical Hodgkin lymphoma. J gave up 4 bases and V 3 bases, and 6 bases lay outside the gene matches. The CDR3 covers 16 residues. Germline CDR1 SGHRS, CDR2 YFSETQ. The protocol was immunoSEQ multiplex PCR, while the TCRdb copy is restricted to in-frame clones and leaves out a portion. The sample contains 39,000 or so clones, more than 85% of which appear only once. Regarding the study as a whole: Diversity in CD4+ TCRs, unlike that measured in CD8+ TCRs, had risen significantly by C4D1.

Remarks on this clone: As yet, its antigen is unknown.

Every single patient, without exception, relapsed after autologous stem cell transplantation, and brentuximab vedotin exposure varied. This sequence joins TRBV5-1 and TRBJ2-3, with 12 bases identical to TRBD2. The sequence derives from a human donor with classical Hodgkin lymphoma. The specimen comprised peripheral blood mononuclear cells (PBMCs), sampled before the second cycle of nivolumab. In DNA, the CDR3 is TGCGCCAGCAGCTCACGACTAGCGGGAGATGCAGATACGCAGTATTTT. It yields the protein CASSSRLAGDADTQYF.